These T cell receptor beta chains were read from a single sample in a study of cytomegalovirus exposure and HLA in healthy donors. Some clones are missing from TCRdb's copy, which holds only in-frame ones; the method was immunoSEQ multiplex PCR. The table has tens of thousands of clones, 96% seen once; the top ten hold 4.5% to 5%. Sequencing used PBMCs. The receptors shown here come from a woman under 30 in good health and CMV-seropositive. The CDR3 runs from the conserved cysteine through the conserved F or W. Each record gives: V gene, CDR3 length, J gene, D gene, CDR3 protein. The D gene is left open where the match is weak.

>TRBV4-1|15|TRBJ2-7|.
CASSQGSGATYEQYF
>TRBV19|17|TRBJ1-5|TRBD1
CASSIRDRRNSNQPQHF
>TRBV2|14|TRBJ2-2|TRBD2
CASFSGSNTGELFF
>TRBV15|16|TRBJ2-7|TRBD2
CATSRVSGRPTYEQYF
>TRBV18|16|TRBJ2-5|TRBD2
CASSLTGLATQETQYF
>TRBV11-2|14|TRBJ2-7|.
CASRKAGQSYEQYF
>TRBV5-6|19|TRBJ1-1|.
CASSEQGRSVFSMNTEAFF
>TRBV5-6|13|TRBJ1-1|.
CASRSGTNTEAFF
>TRBV9|15|TRBJ2-1|.
CASSVGSSSYNEQFF
>TRBV5-1|15|TRBJ2-2|.
CASSLQGVRTGELFF
>TRBV30|14|TRBJ2-1|.
CAWERVNSYNEQFF
>TRBV6-5|11|.|.
CASSYDYEQYF
>TRBV7-3|16|TRBJ2-2|.
CASSSPGLTRTGELFF
>TRBV27|15|TRBJ2-7|TRBD1
CASSPYGQVDHEQYF
>TRBV9|13|TRBJ2-1|.
CASSVGPNNEQFF
>TRBV18|13|TRBJ2-5|.
CASSPYGPETQYF
>TRBV30|15|TRBJ2-2|.
CAWSGGRVYTGELFF
>TRBV6-5|15|TRBJ2-7|TRBD1
CASSYSRDSHYEQYF
>TRBV4-1|14|TRBJ2-7|.
CASSSGGGGYEQYF
>TRBV28|16|TRBJ1-4|.
CASSSLQGSTNEKLFF
>TRBV7-3|16|TRBJ2-2|TRBD2
CASSISLAGGPGELFF
>TRBV29-1|12|TRBJ2-7|.
CSVRETSYEQYF
>TRBV14|14|TRBJ2-5|.
CASSPTRGIETQYF
>TRBV11-2|18|TRBJ1-2|.
CASSSTKKVGGAAYGYTF
>TRBV9|15|TRBJ2-7|TRBD2
CASSSEAGMTYEQYF
>TRBV30|13|TRBJ1-5|.
CAWSVGSNQPQHF
>TRBV28|16|TRBJ2-3|TRBD1
CASSLFGTGPLLLQYF
>TRBV19|13|TRBJ2-7|.
CASSMWSSYEQYF
>TRBV5-1|15|TRBJ2-7|TRBD2
CASSLAASGRYEQYF
>TRBV5-6|16|TRBJ2-3|TRBD2
CASTEALAGDTDTQYF